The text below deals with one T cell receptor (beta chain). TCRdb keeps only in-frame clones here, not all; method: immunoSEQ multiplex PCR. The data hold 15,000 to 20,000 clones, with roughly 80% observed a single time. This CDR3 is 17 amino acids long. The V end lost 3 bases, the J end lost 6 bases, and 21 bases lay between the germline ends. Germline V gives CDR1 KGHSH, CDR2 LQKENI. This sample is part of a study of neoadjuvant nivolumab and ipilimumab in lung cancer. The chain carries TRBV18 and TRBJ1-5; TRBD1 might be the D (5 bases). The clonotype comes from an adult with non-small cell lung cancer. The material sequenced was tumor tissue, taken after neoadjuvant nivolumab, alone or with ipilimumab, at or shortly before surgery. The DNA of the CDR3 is TGTGCCAGCTCACCCGGGGTCGGCCCAAGGGGCAGTCAGCCCCAGCATTTT. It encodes CASSPGVGPRGSQPQHF.